This paragraph reports one T cell receptor (beta chain). The CDR3 sequence is 18 residues long. Germline values: CDR1 LGHNA, CDR2 YNFKEQ. The V and J ends lost 2 bases and 0 bases, in that order; junction bases with no gene match: 6. Assay: immunoSEQ multiplex PCR; the TCRdb copy retains only in-frame clones and omits some. The sample holds approximately 100,000 clones, around 90% seen once. This entry is derived from a study of blood T cell repertoires in COVID-19. The sequencing sample was made of peripheral blood. The sequence derives from a human donor in a cohort sampled during active COVID-19. The chain recombines TRBV4-2 with TRBJ2-6; TRBD2 agrees at 8 bases. The CDR3 is CASSQLSSGYSGANVLTF. CDR3 sequence (DNA): TGTGCCAGCAGCCAACTTTCTAGCGGGTACTCTGGGGCCAACGTCCTGACTTTC.